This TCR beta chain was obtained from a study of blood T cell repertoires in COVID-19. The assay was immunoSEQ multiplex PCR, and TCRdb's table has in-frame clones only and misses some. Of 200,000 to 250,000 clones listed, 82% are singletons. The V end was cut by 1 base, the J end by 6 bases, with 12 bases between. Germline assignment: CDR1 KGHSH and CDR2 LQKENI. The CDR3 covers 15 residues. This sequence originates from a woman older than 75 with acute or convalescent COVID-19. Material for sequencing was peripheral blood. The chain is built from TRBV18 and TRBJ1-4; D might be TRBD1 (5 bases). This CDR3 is CASSPRGGADEKLFF. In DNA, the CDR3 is TGTGCCAGCTCACCACGGGGAGGGGCGGATGAAAAACTGTTTTTT. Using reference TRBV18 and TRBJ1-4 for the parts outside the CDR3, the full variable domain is NAGVMQNPRHLVRRRGQEARLRCSPMKGHSHVYWYRQLPEEGLKFMVYLQKENIIDESGMPKERFSAEFPKEGPSILRIQQVVRGDSAAYFCASSPRGGADEKLFFGSGTQLSVL.